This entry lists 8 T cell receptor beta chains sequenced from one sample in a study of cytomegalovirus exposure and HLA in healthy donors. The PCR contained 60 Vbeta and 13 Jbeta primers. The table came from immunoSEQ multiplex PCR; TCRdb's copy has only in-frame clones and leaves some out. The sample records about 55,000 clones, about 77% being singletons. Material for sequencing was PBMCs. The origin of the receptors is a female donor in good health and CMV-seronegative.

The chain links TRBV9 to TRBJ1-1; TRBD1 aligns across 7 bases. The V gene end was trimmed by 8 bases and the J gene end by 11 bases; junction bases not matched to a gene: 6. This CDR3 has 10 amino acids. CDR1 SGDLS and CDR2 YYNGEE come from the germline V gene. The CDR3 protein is CARDRPGAFF. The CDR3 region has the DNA TGTGCCAGGGACAGGCCGGGGGCTTTCTTT. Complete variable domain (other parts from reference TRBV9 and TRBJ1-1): DSGVTQTPKHLITATGQRVTLRCSPRSGDLSVYWYQQSLDQGLQFLIQYYNGEERAKGNILERFSAQQFPDLHSELNLSSLELGDSALYFCARDRPGAFFGQGTRLTVV.

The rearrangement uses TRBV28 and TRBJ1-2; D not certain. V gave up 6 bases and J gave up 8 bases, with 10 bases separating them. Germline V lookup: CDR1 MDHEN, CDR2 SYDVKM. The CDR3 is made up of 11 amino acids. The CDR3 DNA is TGTGCCAGCAGCTCCACCAGGGGCTACACCTTC. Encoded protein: CASSSTRGYTF.

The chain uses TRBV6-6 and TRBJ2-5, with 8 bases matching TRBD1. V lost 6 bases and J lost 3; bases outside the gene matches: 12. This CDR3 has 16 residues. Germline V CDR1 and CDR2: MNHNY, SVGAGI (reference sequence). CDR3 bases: TGTGCCAGCAGCCCACCCCGACAGGGGCCTAAAGAGACCCAGTACTTC. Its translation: CASSPPRQGPKETQYF.

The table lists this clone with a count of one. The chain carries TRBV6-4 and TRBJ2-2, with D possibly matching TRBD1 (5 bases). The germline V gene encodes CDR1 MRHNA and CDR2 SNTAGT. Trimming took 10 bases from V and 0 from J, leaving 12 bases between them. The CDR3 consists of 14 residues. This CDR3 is CATSSTANTGELFF. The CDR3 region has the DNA TGTGCCACCTCCTCGACAGCGAACACCGGGGAGCTGTTTTTT.

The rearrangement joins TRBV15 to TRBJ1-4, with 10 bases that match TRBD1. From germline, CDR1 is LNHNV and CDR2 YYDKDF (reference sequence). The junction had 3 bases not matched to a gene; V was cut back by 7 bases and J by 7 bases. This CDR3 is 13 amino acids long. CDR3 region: CATTRDRGEKLFF. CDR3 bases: TGTGCCACCACCCGGGACAGGGGTGAAAAACTGTTTTTT.

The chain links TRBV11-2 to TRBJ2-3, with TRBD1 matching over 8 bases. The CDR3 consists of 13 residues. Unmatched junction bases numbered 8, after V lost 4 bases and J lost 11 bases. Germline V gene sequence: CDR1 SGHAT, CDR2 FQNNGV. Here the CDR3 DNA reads TGTGCCAGCAGCTCCCGGGACAGGCGGAAGCAGTATTTT. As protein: CASSSRDRRKQYF.

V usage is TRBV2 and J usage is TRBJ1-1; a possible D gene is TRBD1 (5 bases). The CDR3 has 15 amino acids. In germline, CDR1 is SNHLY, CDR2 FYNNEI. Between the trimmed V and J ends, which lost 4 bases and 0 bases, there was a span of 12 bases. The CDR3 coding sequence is TGTGCCAGCAGTGGGGGCCACATTATGAACACTGAAGCTTTCTTT. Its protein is CASSGGHIMNTEAFF.

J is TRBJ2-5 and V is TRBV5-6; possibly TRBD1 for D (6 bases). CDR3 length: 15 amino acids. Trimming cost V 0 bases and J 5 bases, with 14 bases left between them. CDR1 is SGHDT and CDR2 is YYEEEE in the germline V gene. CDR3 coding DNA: TGTGCCAGCAGCTTGGAAATCAGGGGTTTGGAGACCCAGTACTTC. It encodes CASSLEIRGLETQYF.